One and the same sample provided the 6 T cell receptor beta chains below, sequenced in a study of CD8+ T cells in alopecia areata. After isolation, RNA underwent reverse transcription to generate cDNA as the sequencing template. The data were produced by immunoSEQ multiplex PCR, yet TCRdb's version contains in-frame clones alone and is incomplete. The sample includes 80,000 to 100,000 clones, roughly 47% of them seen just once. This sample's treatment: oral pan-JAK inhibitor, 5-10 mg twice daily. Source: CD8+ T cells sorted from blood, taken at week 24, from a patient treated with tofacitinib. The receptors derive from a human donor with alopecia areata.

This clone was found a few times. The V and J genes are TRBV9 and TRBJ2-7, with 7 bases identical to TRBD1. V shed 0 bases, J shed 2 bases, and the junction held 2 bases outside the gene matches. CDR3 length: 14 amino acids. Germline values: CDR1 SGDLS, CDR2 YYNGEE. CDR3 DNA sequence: TGTGCCAGCAGCGTAGAACAGGGGCCCTACGAGCAGTACTTC. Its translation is CASSVEQGPYEQYF.

Written as DNA, the CDR3 is TGTGCCAGCAGCTCCATCCAGGGGGCCTTCACTGAAGCTTTCTTT. This encodes CASSSIQGAFTEAFF. The genes are TRBV5-6 and TRBJ1-1, with TRBD1 matching 8 bases. This CDR3 comprises 15 residues. J gave up 4 bases and V 3 bases, and 8 bases lay outside the gene matches. From germline, CDR1 is SGHDT and CDR2 YYEEEE. Using reference TRBV5-6 and TRBJ1-1 for the parts outside the CDR3, the full variable domain is DAGVTQSPTHLIKTRGQQVTLRCSPKSGHDTVSWYQQALGQGPQFIFQYYEEEERQRGNFPDRFSGHQFPNYSSELNVNALLLGDSALYLCASSSIQGAFTEAFFGQGTRLTVV.

The chain's CDR3 is CASSLNYEQYF. The DNA of the CDR3 is TGTGCCAGCAGCTTAAACTACGAGCAGTACTTC. The chain is built from TRBV7-9 and TRBJ2-7; D ambiguous. Trimming took off 2 bases at V and 3 bases at J, with 2 bases between the two ends. This CDR3 has 11 amino acids. Germline CDR1 SEHNR, CDR2 FQNEAQ (reference sequence).

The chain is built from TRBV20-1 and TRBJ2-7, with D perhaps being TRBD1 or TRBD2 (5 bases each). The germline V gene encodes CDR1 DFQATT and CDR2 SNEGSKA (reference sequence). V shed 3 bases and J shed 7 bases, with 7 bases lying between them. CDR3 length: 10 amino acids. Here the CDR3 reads CSARGVEQYF. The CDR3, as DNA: TGCAGTGCTAGGGGGGTGGAGCAGTACTTC.

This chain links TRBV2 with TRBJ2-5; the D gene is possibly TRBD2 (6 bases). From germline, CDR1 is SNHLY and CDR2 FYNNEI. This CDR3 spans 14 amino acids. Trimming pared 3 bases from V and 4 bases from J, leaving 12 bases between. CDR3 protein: CASSDGGRAETQYF. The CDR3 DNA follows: TGTGCCAGCAGTGACGGGGGAAGGGCAGAGACCCAGTACTTC.

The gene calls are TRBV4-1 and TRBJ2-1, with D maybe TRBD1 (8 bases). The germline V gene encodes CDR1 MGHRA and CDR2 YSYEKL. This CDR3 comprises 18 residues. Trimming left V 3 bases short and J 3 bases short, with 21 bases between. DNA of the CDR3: TGCGCCAGCAGCCAGGGGCAGGGGGCTAGCGGAATCTACAATGAGCAGTTCTTC. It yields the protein CASSQGQGASGIYNEQFF.